This passage covers 25 T cell receptor beta chains from one sample sequenced in a study of blood T cell repertoires in COVID-19. Measured with immunoSEQ multiplex PCR; TCRdb has only the in-frame clones, and not every one. The table has under 250,000 clones, around three quarters seen once; the top ten hold around 5.4%. The sequenced sample consisted of peripheral blood. All receptors come from a woman in her 70s with acute or convalescent COVID-19.

V and J are TRBV7-9 and TRBJ1-1, with D uncertain. Trimming shortened V by 7 bases and J by 1 base, and 13 bases separated the two germline ends. This CDR3 comprises 14 residues. The germline gives CDR1 SEHNR, CDR2 FQNEAQ (reference sequence). The CDR3 reads CASKLASSNTEAFF. For the CDR3, the DNA is TGTGCCAGCAAGCTAGCCAGCTCGAACACTGAAGCTTTCTTT.

The V call is TRBV27, the J call TRBJ2-5; TRBD1 aligns across 8 bases. This CDR3 contains 14 residues. Per germline, CDR1 MNHEY and CDR2 SMNVEV (reference sequence). V gave up 4 bases and J gave up 7 bases; unmatched junction bases: 8. This CDR3 is CASSWAGGTGTQYF. The CDR3 DNA is TGTGCCAGCAGTTGGGCAGGGGGCACCGGGACCCAGTACTTC.

This chain's CDR3 is CASSRPGQGVGTEAFF. CDR3 DNA sequence: TGTGCCAGTAGCAGACCGGGACAGGGGGTCGGAACTGAAGCTTTCTTT. This chain connects TRBV19 to TRBJ1-1; TRBD1 matches at 11 bases. Looked up from germline, CDR1 is LNHDA and CDR2 is SQIVND (reference sequence). This CDR3 has 16 amino acids. After removal of 6 bases from V and 5 bases from J, the junction contained 11 bases not matched to a gene.

The V call is TRBV11-3, the J call TRBJ2-2; 9 bases fit TRBD1. V lost 5 bases and J lost 3; bases outside the gene matches: 4. CDR3 size: 15 residues. The germline V gene encodes CDR1 SGHNT and CDR2 YENEEA. CDR3 loop: CASSPRDRDTGELFF. As DNA, the CDR3 is TGTGCCAGCAGCCCCCGGGACAGGGACACCGGGGAGCTGTTTTTT.

The J gene is TRBJ2-5, the V gene TRBV30, with 8 nucleotides matching TRBD1. Germline assignment: CDR1 GTSNPN and CDR2 SVGIG (reference sequence). The CDR3 length is 14 residues. J lost 1 base, V lost 3 bases, and 4 bases had no gene match. The CDR3 region has the DNA TGTGCCTGGAGGTCCGGGACAGGCCAAGAGACCCAGTACTTC. As protein: CAWRSGTGQETQYF.

This rearrangement joins TRBV9 to TRBJ1-6, with TRBD1 identical over 8 bases. Germline V gives CDR1 SGDLS, CDR2 YYNGEE. This CDR3 has 16 residues. Trimming cost V 4 bases and J 0 bases; bases outside gene matches: 3. Here the CDR3 reads CASSPTGGSYNSPLHF. The CDR3 bases are TGTGCCAGCAGCCCCACAGGGGGCTCCTATAATTCACCCCTCCACTTT.

The chain uses TRBV5-1 and TRBJ2-3, with 10 bases fitting TRBD1. CDR3 length: 14 amino acids. The V segment lost 4 bases and the J segment 5 bases; nucleotides outside the gene matches: 4. From germline, CDR1 is SGHRS and CDR2 YFSETQ. DNA for the CDR3: TGCGCCAGCAGCAGGACAGGGGGTGAAGATACGCAGTATTTT. Translation gives CASSRTGGEDTQYF.

The chain is built from TRBV5-1 and TRBJ1-1; no clear D. Germline-derived CDR1 and CDR2 are SGHRS and YFSETQ. V dropped 0 bases and J dropped 2 bases, with 5 bases sitting between them. CDR3 size: 13 residues. Here the CDR3 DNA reads TGCGCCAGCAGCTTGGCCAGAAACACTGAAGCTTTCTTT. This codes for CASSLARNTEAFF.

This rearrangement joins TRBV6-1 to TRBJ1-5; 9 bases are shared with TRBD1. Germline CDR1 and CDR2: MNHNS and SASEGT. CDR3 length equals 14 residues. The trim removed 1 base at V and 7 bases at J, leaving 2 bases unmatched. DNA of the CDR3: TGTGCCAGCAGTGAAGGACAGGGGGGGCAGCCCCAGCATTTT. Translation: CASSEGQGGQPQHF.

This clone was counted only a few times. The J gene is TRBJ1-5, the V gene TRBV6-5, with unresolved D. Looked up from germline, CDR1 is MNHEY and CDR2 is SVGAGI. The CDR3 sequence is 13 residues long. Trimming shortened V by 7 bases and J by 4 bases, and 11 bases separated the two germline ends. CDR3: CASTPSLNQPQHF. In DNA, the CDR3 is TGTGCCAGCACTCCGTCTCTAAATCAGCCCCAGCATTTT.

The chain links TRBV6-5 to TRBJ1-1; D possibly corresponds to TRBD1 (5 bases). Germline CDR1 MNHEY, CDR2 SVGAGI. V dropped 2 bases and J dropped 1 base, with 14 bases sitting between them. There are 16 residues in the CDR3. CDR3: CASSYPTQAGNTEAFF. In DNA, the CDR3 is TGTGCCAGCAGTTACCCTACACAGGCAGGGAACACTGAAGCTTTCTTT.

The rearrangement uses TRBV6-2 or TRBV6-3 and TRBJ2-7, with TRBD1 as a possible D gene (8 bases). CDR1 MNHEY and CDR2 SVGEGT come from the germline V gene. Trimming cost V 6 bases and J 3 bases, with 18 bases left between them. The CDR3 loop spans 15 amino acids. As DNA, the CDR3 is TGTGCCAGCAGCCCCCAGGGGGCGGGAGACTACGAGCAGTACTTC. Residues: CASSPQGAGDYEQYF.

This chain links TRBV15 with TRBJ1-2; 10 positions agree with TRBD1. The CDR3 sequence is 17 residues long. Germline V gene sequence: CDR1 LNHNV, CDR2 YYDKDF (reference sequence). V lost 3 bases, J lost 8 bases, and 15 bases stayed unmatched. This chain's CDR3 is CATSRSGKTGGGGGYTF. The CDR3 DNA reads TGTGCCACCAGCAGGAGCGGGAAGACAGGGGGCGGCGGAGGCTACACCTTC.

The V call is TRBV12-3 or TRBV12-4, the J call TRBJ2-7; the D is unclear. The CDR3 is made up of 13 amino acids. Trimming shortened V by 4 bases and J by 0 bases, and 7 bases separated the two germline ends. CDR3 bases: TGTGCCAGCAGTTCGGTACCCTCCTACGAGCAGTACTTC. Protein product: CASSSVPSYEQYF.

The table lists this clone with a few counts. The chain couples TRBV7-3 to TRBJ2-1; 9 bases line up with TRBD1. The CDR3 loop spans 15 amino acids. Germline trimming cut 5 bases from V and 7 bases from J; bases unmatched to any gene: 9. From germline, CDR1 is SGHTA and CDR2 FQGTGA. The chain's CDR3 is CASSTVGGQGNEQFF. The CDR3, as DNA: TGTGCCAGCAGCACCGTAGGGGGACAGGGTAATGAGCAGTTCTTC.

The V and J genes are TRBV5-1 and TRBJ1-1; possible D gene TRBD1, 5 bases. Germline loops: CDR1 SGHRS, CDR2 YFSETQ. The CDR3 runs 12 residues. The V gene lost 3 bases and the J gene lost 5 bases, with 8 bases spanning the gap. CDR3 residues: CASSSDSTEAFF. CDR3 bases: TGCGCCAGCAGCTCTGACAGTACTGAAGCTTTCTTT. The whole variable domain, remainder taken from reference TRBV5-1 and TRBJ1-1, is KAGVTQTPRYLIKTRGQQVTLSCSPISGHRSVSWYQQTPGQGLQFLFEYFSETQRNKGNFPGRFSGRQFSNSRSEMNVSTLELGDSALYLCASSSDSTEAFFGQGTRLTVV.

This clone came up a few times. V and J are TRBV6-5 and TRBJ2-3; 11 bases line up with TRBD2. The trim removed 6 bases at V and 7 bases at J, leaving 3 bases unmatched. There are 13 residues in the CDR3. Germline V CDR1 and CDR2: MNHEY, SVGAGI. The CDR3 region has the DNA TGTGCCAGCAGGACTAGCGGGACGTATACGCAGTATTTT. Translating gives CASRTSGTYTQYF.

This chain uses TRBV30 with TRBJ1-1; weak D call: TRBD1 (6 bases). The CDR3 extends over 12 amino acids. The germline V gene has CDR1 GTSNPN and CDR2 SVGIG (reference sequence). The ends were cut back, 2 bases at V and 4 bases at J, with 8 bases in the middle. CDR3 in amino acids: CAWSTGITEAFF. Written as DNA, the CDR3 is TGTGCCTGGAGTACAGGGATCACTGAAGCTTTCTTT.

The chain couples TRBV11-3 to TRBJ1-1; D perhaps matches TRBD1 (5 bases). Germline values: CDR1 SGHNT, CDR2 YENEEA. V was shortened by 3 bases and J by 2 bases, with 10 bases between the two germline ends. The CDR3 is 14 residues long. The CDR3 DNA follows: TGTGCCAGCAGCTTCGCAGGGATAAACACTGAAGCTTTCTTT. Amino acids: CASSFAGINTEAFF.

The chain couples TRBV7-9 to TRBJ2-3; 7 nucleotides line up with TRBD2. CDR3 length: 16 residues. Per the germline V gene, CDR1 is SEHNR and CDR2 is FQNEAQ (reference sequence). V lost 2 bases and J lost 1; bases outside the gene matches: 6. The CDR3 region is CASSLMSGAGTDTQYF. The CDR3, as DNA: TGTGCCAGCAGCTTAATGAGCGGGGCCGGCACAGATACGCAGTATTTT.

This rearrangement joins TRBV21-1 to TRBJ1-2; the table gives TRBD1 as D, unverified against the DNA. TRBV21-1 is an annotated pseudogene. The CDR3 extends over 11 amino acids. For the CDR3, the DNA is TGTGCCAGCGATGGCAACTATGGCTACACCTTC. Translation gives CASDGNYGYTF.

The chain combines TRBV12-3 or TRBV12-4 with TRBJ2-7, with 7 bases identical to TRBD1. The CDR3 spans 13 residues. The V segment lost 2 bases and the J segment 9 bases; nucleotides outside the gene matches: 7. CDR3 loop: CASSLTDRDRQYF. The CDR3 DNA follows: TGTGCCAGCAGTTTAACCGACAGGGATCGGCAGTACTTC.

The rearrangement joins TRBV6-1 to TRBJ1-4, with D uncertain. V was cut by 4 bases and J by 4 bases, with 10 bases left in between. The CDR3 contains 14 residues. The germline gives CDR1 MNHNS, CDR2 SASEGT. The CDR3: CASSVGKYNEKLFF. CDR3 nucleotides: TGTGCCAGCAGTGTCGGGAAATATAATGAAAAACTGTTTTTT.

The gene calls are TRBV2 and TRBJ1-5; possible D gene TRBD1, 5 bases. In germline, CDR1 is SNHLY, CDR2 FYNNEI. Deletions cut 7 bases from V and 0 bases from J, with 13 bases between. The CDR3 spans 15 residues. DNA of the CDR3: TGTGCCAGCAACGAAAGGGGATATAGCAATCAGCCCCAGCATTTT. Residues: CASNERGYSNQPQHF. The variable domain in full, completed from reference TRBV2 and TRBJ1-5, reads EPEVTQTPSHQVTQMGQEVILRCVPISNHLYFYWYRQILGQKVEFLVSFYNNEISEKSEIFDDQFSVERPDGSNFTLKIRSTKLEDSAMYFCASNERGYSNQPQHFGDGTRLSIL.

This clone showed up many times. J is TRBJ2-1 and V is TRBV4-1; 9 positions match TRBD1. Germline CDR1 reads MGHRA; CDR2 reads YSYEKL. CDR3 length: 15 residues. V lost 4 bases and J lost 7; bases outside the gene matches: 8. The CDR3: CASSPSGTGNNEQFF. The DNA of the CDR3 is TGCGCCAGCAGCCCGAGCGGGACAGGGAATAATGAGCAGTTCTTC.